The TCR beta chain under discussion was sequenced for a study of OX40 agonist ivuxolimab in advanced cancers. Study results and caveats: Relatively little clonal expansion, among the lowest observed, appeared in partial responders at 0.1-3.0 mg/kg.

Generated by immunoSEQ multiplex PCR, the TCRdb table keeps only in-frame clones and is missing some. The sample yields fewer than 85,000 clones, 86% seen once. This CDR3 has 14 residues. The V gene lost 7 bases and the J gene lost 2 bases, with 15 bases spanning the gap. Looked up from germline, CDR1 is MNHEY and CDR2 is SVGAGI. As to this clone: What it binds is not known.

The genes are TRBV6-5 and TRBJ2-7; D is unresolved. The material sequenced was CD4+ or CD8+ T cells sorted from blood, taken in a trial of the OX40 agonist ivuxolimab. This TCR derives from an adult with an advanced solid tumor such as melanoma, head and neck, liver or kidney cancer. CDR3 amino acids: CASTYGSPTYEQYF. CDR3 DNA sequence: TGTGCCAGCACCTACGGCAGTCCTACCTACGAGCAGTACTTC.